Below, one T cell receptor (beta chain) is given with its context. This record belongs to a study of blood T cell repertoires in COVID-19. About the study: Acute-phase and convalescent COVID-19 samples originated in the United States, Italy and Spain. Sources were T cells, B-cell-depleted T cells, or PBMCs; the material itself was cDNA or gDNA.

Deletions cut 3 bases from V and 1 base from J, with 10 bases between. The CDR3 has 16 residues. CDR1 and CDR2 (germline): MNHNS, SASEGT. Per the original data handling: Estimated nucleated cell counts came from reference gene primer amplification. Libraries were prepared by immunoSEQ multiplex PCR; TCRdb keeps only in-frame clonotypes and omits some of them. The V and J calls and the clone size are those of that table, but D and trimming were determined from the DNA. The sample carries around 130,000 clones, roughly 88% recorded once. Sequenced: peripheral blood. The chain carries TRBV6-1 and TRBJ1-6; no definite D call. The source of this sequence is a man aged 70-80 years with active COVID-19. The DNA of the CDR3 is TGTGCCAGCAGTGAGGGAGAGGGTTCCTATAATTCACCCCTCCACTTT. Encoded protein: CASSEGEGSYNSPLHF.